These 27 T cell receptor beta chains came from one sample sequenced in a study of response to subunit inactivated influenza vaccine. TCRdb reanalysed the RT-PCR reads using MiXCR and keeps one entry per CDR3 protein. The sample includes hundreds of thousands of distinct CDR3 sequences, about 20% of them seen just once. The source material was PBMCs from blood, sampled 21 months after vaccination. The receptor source for this set is a man between 50 and 69 years old who received an inactivated influenza vaccine.

This clonotype has more than one count but fewer than ten. The CDR3 loop is CASSYTRRYDEQFF. The DNA of the CDR3 is TGTGCCAGCAGTTATACCCGTCGGTATGATGAGCAGTTCTTC. The chain uses TRBV12-3 or TRBV12-4 and TRBJ2-1; D unclear. Deletions cut 4 bases from V and 8 bases from J, with 15 bases between. The CDR3 spans 14 residues.

This clonotype was recorded at least ten times. J is TRBJ1-6 and V is TRBV20-1; D is ambiguous. This CDR3 has 13 residues. The V end was cut by 3 bases, the J end by 8 bases, with 11 bases between. The germline gives CDR1 DFQATT, CDR2 SNEGSKA (reference sequence). The CDR3: CSARWQAHSPLHF. The CDR3 DNA is TGCAGTGCTAGGTGGCAGGCCCATTCACCCCTCCACTTT.

The chain couples TRBV20-1 to TRBJ1-5; 8 bases map to TRBD1. The junction had 8 bases not matched to a gene; V was cut back by 0 bases and J by 4 bases. This CDR3 comprises 16 residues. Per germline, CDR1 DFQATT and CDR2 SNEGSKA (reference sequence). CDR3 DNA: TGCAGTGCTAGAGATCCCAGGCGGACAGGGAATCAGCCCCAGCATTTT. Its translation: CSARDPRRTGNQPQHF.

The gene calls are TRBV20-1 and TRBJ1-1; D remains unclear. This CDR3 region has 13 residues. V was cut by 1 base and J by 6 bases, with 12 bases left in between. CDR1 is DFQATT, CDR2 SNEGSKA, per germline (reference sequence). The CDR3 loop is CSARGGSLSEAFF. For the CDR3, the DNA is TGCAGTGCTAGAGGAGGGTCCCTATCTGAAGCTTTCTTT.

This clonotype has at least ten counts. V usage is TRBV7-8 and J usage is TRBJ1-5; 8 bases map to TRBD1. V was pared by 4 bases and J by 4 bases, with 3 bases of the junction left unmatched. Germline-derived CDR1 and CDR2 are SGHVS and FQNEAQ. The CDR3 loop spans 14 amino acids. CDR3 sequence reads: CASSSRTGNQPQHF. CDR3 nucleotides: TGTGCCAGCAGCTCCCGGACAGGGAATCAGCCCCAGCATTTT.

The chain recombines TRBV7-6 with TRBJ2-2; 9 bases are shared with TRBD1. This CDR3 contains 15 residues. V dropped 4 bases and J dropped 3; count of bases not matched to a gene: 3. Germline loops: CDR1 SGHVS, CDR2 FNYEAQ. CDR3: CASSSTGGYTGELFF. The CDR3 region has the DNA TGTGCCAGCAGCTCCACAGGGGGCTACACCGGGGAGCTGTTTTTT. Looking up the rest from reference TRBV7-6 and TRBJ2-2 gives the full variable domain: GAGVSQSPRYKVTKRGQDVALRCDPISGHVSLYWYRQALGQGPEFLTYFNYEAQQDKSGLPNDRFSAERPEGSISTLTIQRTEQRDSAMYRCASSSTGGYTGELFFGEGSRLTVL.

The chain combines TRBV4-1 with TRBJ2-1; 9 nucleotides match TRBD2. The junction had 6 bases not matched to a gene; V was cut back by 4 bases and J by 5 bases. There are 15 residues in the CDR3. CDR1 MGHRA and CDR2 YSYEKL come from the germline V gene. CDR3 region: CASSRGTSRNNEQFF. The CDR3 DNA follows: TGCGCCAGCAGCCGAGGGACTAGCAGGAACAATGAGCAGTTCTTC.

This clonotype appeared many times. The V and J genes are TRBV3-1 and TRBJ2-3, with TRBD2 matching 10 bases. The V and J ends lost 1 base and 3 bases, in that order; junction bases with no gene match: 4. Germline V gives CDR1 LGHDT, CDR2 YNNKEL (reference sequence). This CDR3 has 16 residues. CDR3 region: CASSQALAGVTDTQYF. The CDR3 nucleotides read TGTGCCAGCAGCCAAGCGCTAGCGGGAGTTACAGATACGCAGTATTTT.

CDR3 region: CASSPTRGAGEKLFF. The CDR3 DNA sequence: TGTGCCAGCAGCCCGACCCGGGGGGCTGGGGAAAAACTGTTTTTT. This chain uses TRBV6-1 with TRBJ1-4; D is possibly TRBD1 (6 bases). The ends were cut back, 6 bases at V and 8 bases at J, with 19 bases in the middle. This CDR3 contains 15 residues. Germline CDR1 reads MNHNS; CDR2 reads SASEGT.

V and J are TRBV29-1 and TRBJ2-5, with 10 bases lining up with TRBD2. Losses at the gene ends were 4 bases for V and 5 bases for J; bases not matched to a gene: 4. CDR1 and CDR2 (germline): SQVTM, ANQGSEA. The CDR3 is 13 amino acids. CDR3 amino acids: CSVAGLAVETQYF. The CDR3 DNA is TGCAGCGTTGCTGGACTAGCGGTTGAGACCCAGTACTTC. The whole variable domain, filled in from reference TRBV29-1 and TRBJ2-5, reads SAVISQKPSRDICQRGTSLTIQCQVDSQVTMMFWYRQQPGQSLTLIATANQGSEATYESGFVIDKFPISRPNLTFSTLTVSNMSPEDSSIYLCSVAGLAVETQYFGPGTRLLVL.

This clonotype was observed at least ten times. The V and J genes are TRBV20-1 and TRBJ1-2; maybe TRBD1 (5 bases). Trimming cost V 1 base and J 4 bases, with 10 bases left between them. Germline CDR1 reads DFQATT; CDR2 reads SNEGSKA (reference sequence). The CDR3 covers 13 residues. As DNA, the CDR3 is TGCAGTGCTAGAGCCCCAGGGTTCTATGGCTACACCTTC. It codes for CSARAPGFYGYTF.

This chain joins TRBV5-1 and TRBJ1-1; D unclear. The ends were cut back, 0 bases at V and 0 bases at J, with 9 bases in the middle. The germline gives CDR1 SGHRS, CDR2 YFSETQ. This CDR3 spans 15 amino acids. The CDR3 nucleotides are TGCGCCAGCAGCTTGGATGGCACCGTGAACACTGAAGCTTTCTTT. It specifies CASSLDGTVNTEAFF.

The chain employs TRBV29-1 and TRBJ1-1; 7 bases are a match to TRBD1. This CDR3 is 14 amino acids long. J was trimmed by 1 base and V by 6 bases; bases with no gene match: 8. Germline values: CDR1 SQVTM, CDR2 ANQGSEA. The chain's CDR3 is CSVKSGTENTEAFF. DNA of the CDR3: TGCAGCGTCAAGTCCGGGACAGAGAACACTGAAGCTTTCTTT.

In this sample, this clonotype turned up a few times. This sequence joins TRBV28 and TRBJ2-7, with no clear D. Trimming stripped 10 bases from V and 6 bases from J, with 16 bases between. There are 12 residues in the CDR3. Per germline, CDR1 MDHEN and CDR2 SYDVKM. CDR3 sequence reads: CATSNPRSEQYF. The DNA for the CDR3 is TGTGCCACCTCGAACCCCCGCTCCGAGCAGTACTTC.

In its sample, this clonotype was seen a few times. This rearrangement joins TRBV9 to TRBJ1-1; 12 bases map to TRBD1. CDR1 is SGDLS and CDR2 is YYNGEE in the germline V gene. The V segment lost 3 bases and the J segment 7 bases; nucleotides outside the gene matches: 4. This CDR3 contains 14 residues. DNA for the CDR3: TGTGCCAGCAGCGACGGGGACAGGGGGCTTGAAGCTTTCTTT. Translation gives CASSDGDRGLEAFF.

This clonotype showed up just a few times. The chain carries TRBV10-3 and TRBJ1-6; a possible D gene is TRBD1 (6 bases). V lost 4 bases, J lost 5 bases, and 9 bases lay in between. The CDR3 is 14 residues long. The V gene's germline CDR1 is ENHRY and CDR2 SYGVKD. The DNA of the CDR3 is TGTGCCATCAGTGGACAGGCGAATAATTCACCCCTCCACTTT. It is translated as CAISGQANNSPLHF.

The chain combines TRBV5-1 with TRBJ2-2, with 12 bases lining up with TRBD2. V trimming: 5 bases; J trimming: 3 bases; junction bases outside the gene matches: 5. The CDR3 is made up of 16 amino acids. Germline CDR1 SGHRS, CDR2 YFSETQ. The CDR3 bases are TGCGCCAGCAGTCCGACTAGCGGGAGCCACACCGGGGAGCTGTTTTTT. Its protein is CASSPTSGSHTGELFF.

This clonotype appeared many times. The chain recombines TRBV29-1 with TRBJ2-7; possible D gene TRBD2, 6 bases. The V end was cut by 5 bases, the J end by 6 bases, with 17 bases between. Germline loops: CDR1 SQVTM, CDR2 ANQGSEA. The CDR3 totals 13 residues. The CDR3 here is CSVTGLSLSEQYF. For the CDR3, the DNA is TGCAGCGTTACTGGACTAAGCCTTTCCGAGCAGTACTTC.

The chain couples TRBV4-3 to TRBJ2-2; no definite D call. V was clipped by 0 bases and J by 8 bases, with 7 bases between them. Germline CDR1 LGHNA, CDR2 YSLEER. The CDR3 totals 13 residues. CDR3 sequence reads: CASSQDYWGELFF. CDR3 sequence (DNA): TGCGCCAGCAGCCAAGATTATTGGGGGGAGCTGTTTTTT.

In this sample, this clonotype turned up a few times. The chain couples TRBV12-3 or TRBV12-4 to TRBJ2-3; 7 bases match TRBD1. The CDR3 length is 15 residues. The junction had 5 bases not matched to a gene; V was cut back by 5 bases and J by 0 bases. CDR3 sequence reads: CASSIGGTSTDTQYF. CDR3 bases: TGTGCCAGCAGTATAGGGGGCACTAGCACAGATACGCAGTATTTT.

In this sample, this clonotype turned up many times. The chain couples TRBV13 to TRBJ1-1; no definite D call. Germline V CDR1 and CDR2: PRHDT, FYEKMQ (reference sequence). The CDR3 runs to 13 residues. V dropped 2 bases and J dropped 1 base, with 5 bases sitting between them. CDR3 DNA sequence: TGTGCCAGCAGCTTACACGGGAACACTGAAGCTTTCTTT. Protein product: CASSLHGNTEAFF.

The V gene is TRBV9, the J gene TRBJ2-3, with a possible D match to TRBD2 (7 bases). CDR3 length equals 14 residues. Trimming shortened V by 4 bases and J by 5 bases, and 14 bases separated the two germline ends. Germline V gives CDR1 SGDLS, CDR2 YYNGEE. CDR3 protein: CASSSRGARDTQYF. The CDR3 DNA follows: TGTGCCAGCAGCTCCCGGGGGGCCCGAGATACGCAGTATTTT.

In its sample, this clonotype was seen many times. The chain couples TRBV27 to TRBJ2-2; D ambiguous. The length of the CDR3 is 13 residues. V shed 2 bases and J shed 5 bases, with 6 bases lying between them. Germline assignment: CDR1 MNHEY and CDR2 SMNVEV (reference sequence). CDR3 in amino acids: CASSLHRTGELFF. The CDR3 nucleotides read TGTGCCAGCAGTTTACATCGGACCGGGGAGCTGTTTTTT.

The chain recombines TRBV29-1 with TRBJ2-1, with 7 bases that match TRBD2. This CDR3 is 12 amino acids long. The germline CDR1 and CDR2 sequences are SQVTM and ANQGSEA. After removal of 7 bases from V and 8 bases from J, the junction contained 8 bases not matched to a gene. CDR3 DNA sequence: TGCAGCGCAGAGCGGGGCGCGGATGAGCAGTTCTTC. Its translation: CSAERGADEQFF.

The table lists this clonotype with a count of one. The genes are TRBV7-2 and TRBJ2-1; 8 bases line up with TRBD2. The CDR3 is made up of 15 amino acids. In germline, CDR1 is SGHTA, CDR2 FQGNSA. The junction had 5 bases not matched to a gene; V was cut back by 5 bases and J by 2 bases. CDR3 protein: CASSARGGTYNEQFF. In DNA form, the CDR3 reads TGTGCCAGCAGCGCCCGGGGGGGCACCTACAATGAGCAGTTCTTC.

This clonotype was seen a few times. This rearrangement joins TRBV25-1 to TRBJ2-3, with 10 positions matching TRBD2. Germline CDR1 MGHDK, CDR2 SYGVNS. This CDR3 comprises 17 residues. Trimming at V came to 4 bases and at J to 6 bases, leaving 13 bases not matched to a gene. CDR3 loop: CASSGRERGGRADTQYF. CDR3 sequence (DNA): TGTGCCAGCAGTGGTCGGGAGCGGGGGGGCCGAGCTGATACGCAGTATTTT.

The chain has TRBV28 and TRBJ2-5; the match to TRBD1 covers 7 bases. CDR1 MDHEN and CDR2 SYDVKM come from the germline V gene. The CDR3 loop spans 13 amino acids. With V trimmed by 2 bases and J by 5 bases, 2 bases remained unmatched. CDR3 protein: CASSLKGQETQYF. The CDR3 DNA follows: TGTGCCAGCAGTTTAAAGGGACAGGAGACCCAGTACTTC.